Listed below are T cell receptor beta chains from one sample, sequenced in a study of early T cells in non-severe SARS-CoV-2 infection. TCRdb re-called the 5' RACE reads with MiXCR, one entry per CDR3 protein. The repertoire holds 35,000 to 50,000 distinct CDR3 sequences, with roughly 6% as singletons. The specimen comprised whole blood, sampled at baseline. Receptors were obtained from an adult who was a healthcare worker with PCR-confirmed SARS-CoV-2 infection or an uninfected control (not recorded which). The CDR3 runs from the conserved cysteine through the conserved F or W. Each record gives: J gene, clone size, V gene, D gene, CDR3 protein, CDR3 DNA. A D gene is named only where the DNA matches it firmly. Clone size is shown for a subset of rows, as once, few, many or a class of expanded clone.

>TRBJ1-2|many|TRBV20-1|.
CSRTPTLYGYTF
TGCAGTAGAACACCGACCCTCTATGGCTACACCTTC
>TRBJ2-1|many|TRBV10-1|.
CASSTGLRYNEQFF
TGCGCCAGCAGTACGGGACTCCGCTACAATGAGCAGTTCTTC
>TRBJ2-2|few|TRBV7-3|.
CASSLNGQSTGELFF
TGTGCCAGCAGCTTAAATGGACAATCCACCGGGGAGCTGTTTTTT
>TRBJ2-3|many|TRBV28|.
CASSLRSTQYF
TGTGCCAGCAGTTTACGGAGTACGCAGTATTTT
>TRBJ2-6|.|TRBV20-1|.
CSARERTGAGANVLTF
TGCAGTGCTAGAGAACGTACGGGGGCTGGGGCCAACGTCCTGACTTTC
>TRBJ2-2|many|TRBV18|.
CASSPPGRNTGELFF
TGTGCCAGCTCACCACCCGGAAGAAACACCGGGGAGCTGTTTTTT
>TRBJ2-5|many|TRBV30|.
CAWRGAQYQETQYF
TGTGCCTGGAGAGGGGCTCAGTACCAAGAGACCCAGTACTTC
>TRBJ1-1|many|TRBV20-1|.
CSATSWVSTEAFF
TGCAGTGCTACTTCTTGGGTTAGCACTGAAGCTTTCTTT
>TRBJ1-2|.|TRBV12-3/TRBV12-4|.
CASSLLETYGYTF
TGTGCCAGCAGTTTGTTGGAAACCTATGGCTACACCTTC
>TRBJ2-5|many|TRBV28|.
CATGRVPQETQYF
TGTGCCACAGGAAGGGTTCCCCAAGAGACCCAGTACTTC
>TRBJ1-5|.|TRBV6-2/TRBV6-3|.
CASSYELGWEISNQPQHF
TGTGCCAGCAGTTACGAGCTCGGATGGGAGATTAGCAATCAGCCCCAGCATTTT